Here is one TCR beta chain with its context. Its binding antigen is unknown. Base qualities are not provided; no much larger clone lies one nucleotide away. The immunoSEQ Assay, a bias-controlled multiplex PCR, was used to amplify TCRbeta CDR3 regions from genomic DNA. The authors processed their data as follows. The number of nucleated cells in each sample was estimated by amplification of reference gene primers within the assay. To quantify the absolute abundance of each unique TCRbeta CDR3 rearrangement, sequence reads were collapsed and filtered. For each sample, productive Simpson clonality was calculated as the square root of Simpson's diversity index over productive rearrangements. The clones in this table, taken by TCRdb from immuneACCESS, are in-frame only. Not every clone is retained; where verified, under half of the shortfall comes from an unresolved V gene, and the cause of the rest is unknown. V and J calls and clone size follow that table, whereas D and trimming were derived from the DNA. The table for this sample lists a few hundred thousand clones; approximately 90% of them were counted only once. 10% of the sample is taken by the ten largest.

This entry belongs to a study of blood T cell repertoires in COVID-19 (dated by TCRdb to 2020 to 2021). General notes on the study: Samples covering the acute and convalescent phases of COVID-19 were provided by collaborators in the United States, Italy and Spain. Deeply sampled blood TCRbeta repertoires from subjects exposed to, actively infected with, or recovered from COVID-19 were included in the dataset. Sample metadata almost always included a de-identified subject ID, COVID-19 status, age in years and sex. The samples were drawn from two sources: the first 160 participants of the ongoing ImmuneRACE study, and 1,000 to 1,500 subjects contributed by 6 global collaborators. A freely available public database, intended as a resource for researchers studying the immune response to SARS-CoV-2, is where the repertoires were released. The prospective study material was composed of cDNA or gDNA derived from T cells, B-cell-depleted T cells, or PBMCs. Where available, HLA class I and class II types were obtained from metadata supplied by the sample provider rather than from assay-based typing.

Participants in the prospective study were aged about 18 to 95 years, lived in 20 to 30 United States geographic areas, and enrolled through a virtual design. In the prospective study, cohorts were assigned on the basis of participant-reported clinical history obtained from a screening survey and a study questionnaire. ImmuneRACE Cohort 3 recovered participants were defined by two consecutive negative NP/OP PCR tests, healthcare professional clearance, or symptom resolution. In the prospective study, mobile phlebotomists collected whole blood, serum and a nasopharyngeal or oropharyngeal swab from each participant. Additional blood draws and questionnaires over an approximately 2-month period could optionally be provided by prospective study participants. Blood samples from the prospective study were shipped frozen or at room temperature prior to DNA extraction. The junction shows trimming of 0 bases on V and 1 base on J, plus 9 bases between the germline ends. CDR1 SEHNR and CDR2 FQNEAQ were looked up in the germline V gene (reference sequence). The CDR3 spans 15 residues, from the cysteine through the phenylalanine. Only the CDR3 part of the read is kept: 45 bases, read in frame from the first base.

The research as a whole found: The amount of clinical and demographic metadata varied by source and participant and was provided uncurated.

Sequencing was performed on PBMCs or T cells enriched from blood (not recorded which). The sequence derives from a woman aged 45-60 years who had recovered from COVID-19. The chain couples TRBV7-9 to TRBJ1-2, with an unclear D gene assignment. The bases read TGTGCCAGCAGCTTAGCAGTGGCGGTTAACTATGGCTACACCTTC. This translates into CASSLAVAVNYGYTF.